This TCR beta chain was found in a study of spatial heterogeneity in lung cancer. Losses at the gene ends were 2 bases for V and 7 bases for J; bases not matched to a gene: 12. The germline gives CDR1 SGHRS, CDR2 YFSETQ. The CDR3 is 18 amino acids. Time point: sample taken at primary tumor resection. Whole RNA came from tumor, nontumor lung or frozen PBMC and was sequenced without being sorted. TCR cDNA molecules each had a unique molecular identifier. TCRdb re-called the 5' RACE reads through MiXCR, storing one row per CDR3 protein. The data show about 56,000 distinct CDR3 sequences, approximately 8% seen once. This clonotype showed up many times.

V usage is TRBV5-1 and J usage is TRBJ2-2, with TRBD1 identical over 12 bases. This TCR came from a female donor with early-stage non-small cell lung cancer. Sample: PBMCs, taken at surgery. This CDR3 is CASSFMTGTGGAGGELFF. The CDR3 DNA is TGCGCCAGCAGCTTCATGACCGGGACAGGGGGCGCAGGCGGGGAGCTGTTTTTT. The whole variable domain, remainder taken from reference TRBV5-1 and TRBJ2-2, is KAGVTQTPRYLIKTRGQQVTLSCSPISGHRSVSWYQQTPGQGLQFLFEYFSETQRNKGNFPGRFSGRQFSNSRSEMNVSTLELGDSALYLCASSFMTGTGGAGGELFFGEGSRLTVL.